This passage covers 31 T cell receptor beta chains from one sample sequenced in a study of blood T cells in healthy people across ages. A second PCR, run for about 7 to 12 cycles, used a sample-barcoded 5' primer plus a J-beta primer mix. In TCRdb, the 5' RACE reads were re-called with MiXCR into one record per CDR3 protein. Of around 1,000,000 distinct CDR3 sequences in the sample, 20% to 25% were seen once. These same data were also listed under a study on T cells of mothers and their children.

The sample was blood. These receptors were taken from a girl aged 2 to 9 in good health.

This rearrangement joins TRBV5-1 to TRBJ2-5, with D unresolved. V was cut by 1 base and J by 6 bases, with 4 bases left in between. Per the germline V gene, CDR1 is SGHRS and CDR2 is YFSETQ. The CDR3 totals 11 residues. The CDR3 region is CASSLLKTQYF. DNA of the CDR3: TGCGCCAGCAGCTTGCTCAAGACCCAGTACTTC.

This clonotype was observed a few times. The CDR3 here is CASSLALAGGPTDTQYF. The CDR3 DNA reads as TGTGCCAGCAGTTTAGCACTAGCGGGAGGGCCAACTGATACGCAGTATTTT. The chain employs TRBV12-3 or TRBV12-4 and TRBJ2-3, with 13 nucleotides matching TRBD2. The CDR3 is made up of 17 amino acids. J lost 6 bases, V lost 0 bases, and 6 bases had no gene match.

This clonotype has only a few counts. The rearrangement uses TRBV6-6 and TRBJ2-1, with unresolved D. Germline V gene data show CDR1 as MNHNY and CDR2 as SVGAGI (reference sequence). Trimming stripped 4 bases from V and 8 bases from J, with 9 bases between. The CDR3 covers 12 residues. The CDR3 here is CASSSNRDEQFF. The CDR3 DNA follows: TGTGCCAGCAGTTCGAATAGGGATGAGCAGTTCTTC.

This clonotype was found a few times. The genes are TRBV10-3 and TRBJ2-4; 9 nucleotides line up with TRBD1. V shed 6 bases and J 5 bases; nucleotides not matched to a gene: 11. Germline CDR1 reads ENHRY; CDR2 reads SYGVKD. The CDR3 sequence is 16 residues long. The CDR3 DNA sequence: TGTGCCATCAGCGAGACGTGGACAGGGGAGGAAAACATTCAGTACTTC. Translation: CAISETWTGEENIQYF.

The chain is built from TRBV29-1 and TRBJ1-5; tentatively, D is TRBD1 (5 bases). The CDR3 covers 14 residues. CDR1 is SQVTM, CDR2 ANQGSEA, per germline. V was pared by 4 bases and J by 1 base, with 11 bases between. This CDR3 is CSVAGTASNQPQHF. The CDR3 DNA reads TGCAGCGTTGCTGGGACGGCCAGCAATCAGCCCCAGCATTTT.

This clonotype was counted a few times. The J gene is TRBJ2-3, the V gene TRBV20-1, with 9 bases lining up with TRBD2. Germline V CDR1 and CDR2: DFQATT, SNEGSKA (reference sequence). J gave up 6 bases and V 0 bases, and 7 bases lay outside the gene matches. This CDR3 spans 15 amino acids. This CDR3 is CSARDPGTSPDTQYF. Here the CDR3 DNA reads TGCAGTGCTAGAGATCCGGGGACTAGCCCCGATACGCAGTATTTT.

The chain recombines TRBV3-1 with TRBJ2-1; 11 positions match TRBD2. Germline values: CDR1 LGHDT, CDR2 YNNKEL (reference sequence). The CDR3 is 17 amino acids. The ends lost 4 bases at V and 7 bases at J; junction bases unmatched: 12. The DNA for the CDR3 is TGTGCCAGCAGCCCCCAGGGGACGAGACTAGCGGGGAATGAGCAGTTCTTC. This codes for CASSPQGTRLAGNEQFF.

The chain carries TRBV13 and TRBJ2-5; the D is unclear. With the DNA end fitting TRBJ2-7 better, the J assignment may be wrong. This CDR3 region has 13 residues. Per germline, CDR1 PRHDT and CDR2 FYEKMQ (reference sequence). The CDR3, as DNA: TGTGCCAGCAGCTCTAGTTATGAGTACGAGCAGTACTTC. This gives the protein CASSSSYEYEQYF.

This clonotype has just a few counts. This chain connects TRBV7-9 to TRBJ1-1, with D perhaps matching TRBD1 (6 bases). This CDR3 is 12 amino acids long. V was pared by 9 bases and J by 4 bases, with 12 bases between. Germline CDR1 is SEHNR and CDR2 is FQNEAQ (reference sequence). CDR3 amino acids: CASEGVGTEAFF. The CDR3 nucleotides read TGTGCCAGTGAGGGGGTCGGCACTGAAGCTTTCTTT.

This clonotype was observed a handful of times. The V gene is TRBV9, the J gene TRBJ2-5; a weak D match, TRBD2 (7 bases). Trimming removed 4 bases at V and 4 bases at J, with 17 bases between. The CDR3 runs to 15 residues. Germline CDR1 and CDR2: SGDLS and YYNGEE. DNA for the CDR3: TGTGCCAGCAGCCCTGGCGGGGGCAGCGCAGAGACCCAGTACTTC. Encoded protein: CASSPGGGSAETQYF.

V usage is TRBV5-1 and J usage is TRBJ2-1, with 7 bases identical to TRBD2. The J call is in doubt because the DNA end fits TRBJ2-5 better. This CDR3 region has 15 residues. Germline V gene lookup returns CDR1 SGHRS and CDR2 YFSETQ. This chain's CDR3 is CASSLFFGGQETQYF. As DNA, the CDR3 is TGCGCCAGCAGCTTGTTTTTCGGGGGGCAAGAGACCCAGTACTTC.

This clonotype was seen only a few times. The CDR3 loop reads CASSLSRAIPRSGANVLTF. CDR3 nucleotides: TGTGCCAGCAGCTTATCTCGAGCTATCCCGCGCTCTGGGGCCAACGTCCTGACTTTC. The chain couples TRBV7-9 to TRBJ2-6; D is unresolved. CDR1 and CDR2 from the germline V gene are SEHNR and FQNEAQ (reference sequence). The ends were cut back, 2 bases at V and 0 bases at J, with 17 bases in the middle. This CDR3 is built from 19 residues.

The chain couples TRBV19 to TRBJ2-7; no clear D. This CDR3 is 12 amino acids long. Trimming removed 5 bases at V and 7 bases at J, with 12 bases between. Germline values: CDR1 LNHDA, CDR2 SQIVND (reference sequence). The CDR3 DNA reads as TGTGCCAGTAGTCCCGACCTTATAGAGCAGTACTTC. As protein: CASSPDLIEQYF. Based on the CDR3 plus reference TRBV19 and TRBJ2-7, the full variable domain is DGGITQSPKYLFRKEGQNVTLSCEQNLNHDAMYWYRQDPGQGLRLIYYSQIVNDFQKGDIAEGYSVSREKKESFPLTVTSAQKNPTAFYLCASSPDLIEQYFGPGTRLTVT.

V usage is TRBV5-1 and J usage is TRBJ1-1; D call uncertain. V gave up 5 bases and J gave up 4 bases, with 18 bases separating them. This CDR3 region has 15 residues. Looked up from germline, CDR1 is SGHRS and CDR2 is YFSETQ. CDR3 DNA sequence: TGCGCCAGCAGTTGGGCGCACTCCTTGGGCACTGAAGCTTTCTTT. Its protein product is CASSWAHSLGTEAFF.

The V gene is TRBV24-1, the J gene TRBJ2-5; either TRBD1 or TRBD2 may supply D (5 bases each). V was shortened by 4 bases and J by 2 bases, with 16 bases between the two germline ends. The CDR3 loop spans 16 amino acids. CDR1 is KGHDR and CDR2 is SFDVKD in the germline V gene. DNA for the CDR3: TGTGCCACCAGTGAGCCGACCGGGACGGAACAAGAGACCCAGTACTTC. Translation: CATSEPTGTEQETQYF.

Only a few counts were recorded for this clonotype. V usage is TRBV12-3 or TRBV12-4 and J usage is TRBJ2-5, with a weak D call TRBD1 (5 bases). The J call may be incorrect, as the DNA end agrees better with TRBJ2-7. The CDR3 totals 14 residues. The CDR3 here is CASSFRTRNYEQYF. The CDR3 region has the DNA TGTGCCAGCAGTTTCAGGACAAGGAACTACGAGCAGTACTTC.

The gene calls are TRBV7-3 and TRBJ2-2; no clear D gene. Trimming cost V 4 bases and J 7 bases, with 10 bases left between them. Germline V CDR1 and CDR2: SGHTA, FQGTGA. The CDR3 spans 13 residues. CDR3 sequence: CASSSSSVGELFF. In nucleotides, the CDR3 is TGTGCCAGCAGCTCCTCGAGCGTCGGGGAGCTGTTTTTT.

This clonotype was seen more than once but under ten times. CDR3 in amino acids: CSARDSGRGEKLFF. The CDR3 DNA reads TGCAGTGCTAGAGATTCGGGAAGGGGTGAAAAACTGTTTTTT. The rearrangement joins TRBV20-1 to TRBJ1-4; TRBD1 is a possible D gene (5 bases). V dropped 0 bases and J dropped 7 bases, with 12 bases sitting between them. This CDR3 has 14 amino acids. Germline V gene sequence: CDR1 DFQATT, CDR2 SNEGSKA (reference sequence).

This clonotype was counted only a few times. V usage is TRBV20-1 and J usage is TRBJ1-2; D gene unclear. Trimming took 3 bases from V and 4 from J, leaving 6 bases between them. This CDR3 has 11 amino acids. CDR1 and CDR2 from the germline V gene are DFQATT and SNEGSKA (reference sequence). The CDR3 reads CSASSGYGYTF. The DNA for the CDR3 is TGCAGTGCTAGCTCCGGCTATGGCTACACCTTC.

The CDR3 DNA sequence: TGCAGTGCGAGGGACTACGTGATTCCGGATCAGCCCCAGCATTTT. Its translation is CSARDYVIPDQPQHF. V is TRBV20-1 and J is TRBJ1-5; D perhaps matches TRBD1 (5 bases). The CDR3 loop spans 15 amino acids. Germline CDR1 DFQATT, CDR2 SNEGSKA (reference sequence). V lost 6 bases to trimming and J lost 5 bases, with 20 bases between them.

The V gene is TRBV7-2, the J gene TRBJ2-4; 12 bases align to TRBD2. The CDR3 is made up of 19 amino acids. V lost 5 bases to trimming and J lost 0 bases; unmatched junction nucleotides: 11. Germline values: CDR1 SGHTA, CDR2 FQGNSA. In DNA, the CDR3 is TGTGCCAGCAGCCATTCCGGGACTAGCGGGCCTCTAGCCAAAAACATTCAGTACTTC. It is translated as CASSHSGTSGPLAKNIQYF.

The chain recombines TRBV20-1 with TRBJ1-4; D not certain. Germline V gene sequence: CDR1 DFQATT, CDR2 SNEGSKA (reference sequence). The CDR3 sequence is 14 residues long. V lost 3 bases and J 0 bases, leaving 8 bases between the germline ends. The CDR3 protein is CSARSGATNEKLFF. CDR3 nucleotide sequence: TGCAGTGCTAGGTCGGGCGCAACTAATGAAAAACTGTTTTTT.

The chain combines TRBV6-5 with TRBJ2-7; D is undetermined. CDR1 MNHEY and CDR2 SVGAGI come from the germline V gene. This CDR3 spans 17 amino acids. The V end lost 2 bases, the J end lost 2 bases, and 19 bases lay between the germline ends. CDR3 sequence: CASSYRPYSDNPYEQYF. The CDR3 coding sequence is TGTGCCAGCAGTTACCGGCCGTACTCAGACAACCCCTACGAGCAGTACTTC.

V usage is TRBV6-2 or TRBV6-3 and J usage is TRBJ1-2; D remains ambiguous. This CDR3 region has 12 residues. The ends were cut back, 6 bases at V and 8 bases at J, with 13 bases in the middle. Germline loops: CDR1 MNHEY, CDR2 SVGEGT. CDR3 in DNA: TGTGCCAGCAGCAACCTTTTGAGAGGCTACACCTTC. Translating it yields CASSNLLRGYTF.

This clonotype was seen only a few times. This chain joins TRBV28 and TRBJ2-7, with 7 bases matching TRBD1. The tail of the sequence fits TRBJ2-1 better, so the J call may be wrong. Germline V gene sequence: CDR1 MDHEN, CDR2 SYDVKM. This CDR3 has 11 amino acids. The CDR3 DNA follows: TGTGCCAGCATAGGGCAGGGGGTACAGTTCTTC. It yields the protein CASIGQGVQFF.

The chain employs TRBV10-3 and TRBJ2-5; D unresolved. The V end was cut by 7 bases, the J end by 0 bases, with 9 bases between. This CDR3 comprises 13 residues. Per the germline V gene, CDR1 is ENHRY and CDR2 is SYGVKD. CDR3 residues: CAINHDYQETQYF. The CDR3 DNA reads as TGTGCCATCAATCACGATTACCAAGAGACCCAGTACTTC.

The rearrangement uses TRBV20-1 and TRBJ2-7; D gene unclear. Trimming took 6 bases from V and 4 from J, leaving 13 bases between them. Germline V gene data show CDR1 as DFQATT and CDR2 as SNEGSKA (reference sequence). This CDR3 region has 12 residues. The CDR3, as DNA: TGCAGTGCCCAACTAAACGCATACGAGCAGTACTTC. This translates into CSAQLNAYEQYF.

This clonotype was found once. For the CDR3, the DNA is TGTGCCATCAGTGATGGACGCAAGGACACCTACGAGCAGTACTTC. Its protein product is CAISDGRKDTYEQYF. V and J are TRBV10-3 and TRBJ2-7, with D perhaps TRBD1 (5 bases). The CDR3 length is 15 residues. The ends were cut back, 3 bases at V and 2 bases at J, with 14 bases in the middle. Germline loops: CDR1 ENHRY, CDR2 SYGVKD.

Notes on this clonotype: Germline is not matched at one junction end, which may reflect a read error. Here the CDR3 DNA reads TGTGCCAGCAGTTTTTCGGCGGCAGAGGCTAGCGGGAGGAAAAGGATGAGCTTC. Its translation is CASSFSAAEASGRKRMSF. This rearrangement joins TRBV12-3 or TRBV12-4 to TRBJ2-4; 11 bases are a match to TRBD2. The CDR3 is 18 amino acids.

This clonotype was seen only a few times. The chain combines TRBV20-1 with TRBJ2-7; TRBD2 is a possible D gene (5 bases). This CDR3 has 14 amino acids. Trimming pared 1 base from V and 4 bases from J, leaving 14 bases between. Germline V lookup: CDR1 DFQATT, CDR2 SNEGSKA (reference sequence). The CDR3 nucleotides read TGCAGTGCTAGAGTAAACAGCCGAGGGTACGAGCAGTACTTC. Amino acid sequence: CSARVNSRGYEQYF.

This clonotype was picked up a small number of times. The J gene is TRBJ1-2, the V gene TRBV7-2; 7 bases are shared with TRBD1. CDR1 is SGHTA and CDR2 is FQGNSA in the germline V gene. V lost 0 bases and J lost 6; bases outside the gene matches: 4. The length of the CDR3 is 14 residues. CDR3: CASSLAHRGNGYTF. The DNA for the CDR3 is TGTGCCAGCAGCTTAGCGCACAGGGGAAATGGCTACACCTTC.